This T cell receptor beta chain was observed in a study of blood T cell repertoires in COVID-19. For the study at large: Samples of COVID-19 (acute and convalescent) were obtained from the United States, Italy and Spain. T cells, B-cell-depleted T cells, or PBMCs supplied cDNA or gDNA.

The repertoire was sequenced with immunoSEQ multiplex PCR; TCRdb's copy has only in-frame clones and lacks some. Of 150,000 to 200,000 clones listed, 88% are singletons. V was cut by 3 bases and J by 8 bases, with 11 bases left in between. Germline assignment: CDR1 KGHSH and CDR2 LQKENI. This CDR3 spans 13 amino acids. This receptor was taken from a woman in her 30s with acute or convalescent COVID-19. The specimen sequenced was peripheral blood. The chain links TRBV18 to TRBJ1-3, with a tentative D call TRBD1 (5 bases). The CDR3 sequence is CASSPGAGDTIYF. The CDR3 DNA reads as TGTGCCAGCTCACCGGGCGCGGGGGACACCATATATTTT.